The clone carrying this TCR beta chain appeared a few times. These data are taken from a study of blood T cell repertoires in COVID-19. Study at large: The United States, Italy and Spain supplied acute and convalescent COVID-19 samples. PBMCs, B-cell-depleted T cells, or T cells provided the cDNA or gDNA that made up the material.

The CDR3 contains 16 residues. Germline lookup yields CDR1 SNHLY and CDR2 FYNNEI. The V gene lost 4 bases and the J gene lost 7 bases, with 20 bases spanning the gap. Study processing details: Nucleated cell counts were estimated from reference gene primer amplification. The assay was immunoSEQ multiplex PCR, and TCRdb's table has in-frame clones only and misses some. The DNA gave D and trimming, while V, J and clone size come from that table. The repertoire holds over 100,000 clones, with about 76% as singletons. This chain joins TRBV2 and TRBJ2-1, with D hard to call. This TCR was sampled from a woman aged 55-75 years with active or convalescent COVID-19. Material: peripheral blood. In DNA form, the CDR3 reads TGTGCCAGCAGTGTTTATCAGACCTACGGGTTGAATGAGCAGTTCTTC. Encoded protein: CASSVYQTYGLNEQFF. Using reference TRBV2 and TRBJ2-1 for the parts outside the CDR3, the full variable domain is EPEVTQTPSHQVTQMGQEVILRCVPISNHLYFYWYRQILGQKVEFLVSFYNNEISEKSEIFDDQFSVERPDGSNFTLKIRSTKLEDSAMYFCASSVYQTYGLNEQFFGPGTRLTVL.